Presented here are 8 T cell receptor beta chains from one specimen sequenced in a study of shared clonotypes between healthy human individuals (dated by TCRdb to 2018 to 2020). The method behind the library was the immunoSEQ multiplex PCR assay. Held by TCRdb, this immuneACCESS table contains in-frame sequences only and omits some clones. Under half of the omission traces to an unresolved V gene where checked; the cause of the rest is unknown. This sample has under 120,000 clones in its table, and less than 80% of those were observed once. Around 26% of the sample comes from the top ten. Sequencing was performed on memory CD8+ T cells sorted from blood. What this sample's cell subset or site label stands for: CD45RO+ cells pooled with CCR7-negative TemRA cells. These receptors all come from a woman in her twenties or thirties in good health.

By proportion, this clone is medium-sized. Other DNA sequences in the sample encode the same CDR3. The rearrangement links TRBV6-1 to TRBJ2-7, with TRBD2 matching 13 bases. CDR1 and CDR2 from the germline V gene are MNHNS and SASEGT. V gave up 2 bases and J gave up 3 bases; unmatched junction bases: 1. CDR3 size: 15 residues. CDR3 sequence reads: CASSERTSGSYEQYF. The CDR3 region has the DNA TGTGCCAGCAGTGAAAGGACTAGCGGGAGCTACGAGCAGTACTTC.

This chain connects TRBV27 to TRBJ2-3; D call uncertain. The CDR3 contains 15 residues. With 2 bases removed from V and 1 base from J, the gap between germline ends came to 10 bases. Germline-derived CDR1 and CDR2 are MNHEY and SMNVEV (reference sequence). The CDR3 protein is CASSLRAGGTDTQYF. The CDR3 nucleotides are TGTGCCAGCAGTTTAAGGGCAGGAGGCACAGATACGCAGTATTTT.

This chain connects TRBV10-1 to TRBJ1-3; the D gene is possibly TRBD1 (5 bases). Trimming removed 2 bases at V and 2 bases at J, with 10 bases between. Germline V gene sequence: CDR1 WNHNN, CDR2 SYGVQD (reference sequence). The CDR3 has 15 amino acids. In DNA, the CDR3 is TGCGCCAGCAGTGAGGGGTCGGGGGCTGGAAACACCATATATTTT. This translates into CASSEGSGAGNTIYF.

The chain employs TRBV27 and TRBJ2-2; TRBD2 agrees at 9 bases. Germline assignment: CDR1 MNHEY and CDR2 SMNVEV (reference sequence). Trimming at V came to 5 bases and at J to 4 bases, leaving 11 bases not matched to a gene. The CDR3 contains 17 residues. This chain's CDR3 is CASSPGLARVSTGELFF. CDR3 bases: TGTGCCAGCAGTCCTGGACTAGCGCGAGTGTCCACCGGGGAGCTGTTTTTT.

The rearrangement uses TRBV25-1 and TRBJ2-7; D may be TRBD2 (6 bases). This CDR3 region has 13 residues. Germline CDR1 MGHDK, CDR2 SYGVNS. The V end was cut by 5 bases, the J end by 1 base, with 9 bases between. DNA of the CDR3: TGTGCCAGCAGTTATGGAGGGTCCTACGAGCAGTACTTC. This gives the protein CASSYGGSYEQYF.

The chain carries TRBV5-1 and TRBJ1-1; D is perhaps TRBD1 (5 bases). This CDR3 has 14 amino acids. The V end lost 3 bases, the J end lost 8 bases, and 17 bases lay between the germline ends. Germline CDR1 SGHRS, CDR2 YFSETQ. The CDR3 sequence is CASSYVAGNREAFF. Written as DNA, the CDR3 is TGCGCCAGCAGCTACGTGGCCGGAAACAGGGAAGCTTTCTTT.

The rearrangement links TRBV2 to TRBJ1-1, with D tentatively TRBD1 (5 bases). The ends were cut back, 8 bases at V and 0 bases at J, with 19 bases in the middle. This CDR3 has 16 amino acids. Germline V gives CDR1 SNHLY, CDR2 FYNNEI. CDR3 sequence reads: CASGFLEGALNTEAFF. In DNA, the CDR3 is TGTGCCAGCGGCTTCCTCGAAGGGGCACTGAACACTGAAGCTTTCTTT. The whole variable domain, remainder taken from reference TRBV2 and TRBJ1-1, is EPEVTQTPSHQVTQMGQEVILRCVPISNHLYFYWYRQILGQKVEFLVSFYNNEISEKSEIFDDQFSVERPDGSNFTLKIRSTKLEDSAMYFCASGFLEGALNTEAFFGQGTRLTVV.

The chain links TRBV7-9 to TRBJ2-7, with D hard to call. The better agreement between TRBJ2-5 and the DNA end casts doubt on the J call. CDR1 and CDR2 from the germline V gene are SEHNR and FQNEAQ (reference sequence). The CDR3 length is 14 residues. CDR3 in DNA: TGTGCCAGCAGCGCGGTGGGGTCCTCAGAGACCCAGTACTTC. This encodes CASSAVGSSETQYF.